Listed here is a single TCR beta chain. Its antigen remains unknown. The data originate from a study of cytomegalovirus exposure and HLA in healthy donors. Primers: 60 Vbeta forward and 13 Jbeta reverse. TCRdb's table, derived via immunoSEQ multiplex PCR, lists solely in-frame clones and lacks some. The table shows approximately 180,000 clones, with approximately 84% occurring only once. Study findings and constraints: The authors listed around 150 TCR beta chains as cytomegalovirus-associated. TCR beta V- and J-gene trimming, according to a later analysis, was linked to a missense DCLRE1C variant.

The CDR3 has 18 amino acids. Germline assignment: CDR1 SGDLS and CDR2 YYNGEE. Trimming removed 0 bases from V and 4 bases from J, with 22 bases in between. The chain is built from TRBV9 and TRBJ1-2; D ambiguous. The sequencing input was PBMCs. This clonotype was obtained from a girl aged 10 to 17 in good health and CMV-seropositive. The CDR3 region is CASSVASYETTVGYGYTF. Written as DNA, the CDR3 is TGTGCCAGCAGCGTAGCCAGCTATGAGACAACAGTAGGCTATGGCTACACCTTC.